This T cell receptor (beta chain) is from a study of T cells of healthy individuals. TCRdb fed the 5' RACE reads into MiXCR, producing one record per CDR3 protein. Among tens of thousands of distinct CDR3 sequences, about 14% were seen once, and the ten largest hold 15% to 20%. This clonotype has just a few counts. Germline CDR1 DFQATT, CDR2 SNEGSKA (reference sequence). The CDR3 consists of 17 residues. The J segment lost 4 bases and the V segment lost 5 bases, leaving 17 bases of the junction unmatched. The rearrangement links TRBV20-1 to TRBJ2-3; 8 bases align to TRBD2. The sequence was collected from a human donor in good health. In DNA, the CDR3 is TGCAGTGCTGACCTCACTCAAGGGACTAGTGGTGCAGATACGCAGTATTTT. Amino acid sequence: CSADLTQGTSGADTQYF.